This T cell receptor (beta chain) derives from a study of blood T cell repertoires in COVID-19 (dated by TCRdb to about 2020). In the study overall: Collaborator samples came from the United States, Italy and Spain and covered acute and convalescent phases of COVID-19. A freely available public database, intended as a resource for researchers studying the immune response to SARS-CoV-2, is where the repertoires were released. Deeply sampled blood TCRbeta repertoires from subjects exposed to, actively infected with, or recovered from COVID-19 were included in the dataset. HLA class I and class II types, where available, came from metadata supplied by the sample provider rather than from assay-based typing. The prospective study material was composed of cDNA or gDNA derived from T cells, B-cell-depleted T cells, or PBMCs. The samples were drawn from the first 160 participants of the ongoing ImmuneRACE study and from 1,254 subjects provided by 6 global collaborators. Sample metadata almost always included a de-identified subject ID, COVID-19 status, age in years and sex. What the work shows at the level of the full study, not this receptor alone: The amount of clinical and demographic metadata varied by source and participant and was provided uncurated.

The immunoSEQ Assay, a bias-controlled multiplex PCR, was used to amplify TCRbeta CDR3 regions from genomic DNA. In the authors' own workflow: Nucleated cell counts per sample were estimated from amplification of reference gene primers within the assay. Sequence reads were collapsed and filtered to measure the absolute abundance of every unique TCRbeta CDR3 rearrangement. Productive Simpson clonality was computed per sample as the square root of Simpson's diversity index over productive rearrangements. TCRdb carries this immuneACCESS record with in-frame sequences only. Its versions omit some clonotypes, under half of them owing to an unresolved V gene in the studies checked, with the rest unexplained. The V and J calls and clone size come from that table; D and trimming were worked out from the DNA. This sample lists some 350,000 clones; roughly 90% were detected once. The ten largest clones take up less than 3.5% of the sample.

Comment on this clone: What this receptor recognizes is not known. No per-base quality is available; no much larger clone lies one base away.

Between the V and J ends, shortened by 5 bases and 1 base respectively, the junction contains 12 bases. Via the germline V gene, CDR1 is SNHLY and CDR2 FYNNEI. The CDR3 holds 14 amino acids from the cysteine to the phenylalanine. The CDR3 DNA has 42 bases and is translated from base 1. At one collaborating source in Seattle, patients were enrolled during active infection and were followed longitudinally through the course of disease. Collaborating institutions collected whole blood in K2EDTA tubes following their own protocols. For TCRbeta analysis, collaborators shipped samples as frozen whole blood, isolated PBMCs, or DNA extracted from either of those sample types.

Source material: peripheral blood. The receptor was isolated from a woman under 40 with COVID-19, enrolled during active disease. This receptor chain uses TRBV2 and TRBJ2-7, and perhaps TRBD1 as D gene, on 5 matching bases. DNA sequence: TGTGCCAGCAGTCTAACGGACAATTCCTACGAGCAGTACTTC. Its coded protein is CASSLTDNSYEQYF.